The 21 T cell receptor beta chains in this list originate from one sample, sequenced in a study of CD8+ T cells in alopecia areata. The sample's treatment: oral pan-JAK inhibitor, 5-10 mg twice daily. In each case, RNA was isolated and then reverse transcribed into cDNA as the sequencing template. Sequencing used immunoSEQ multiplex PCR; TCRdb keeps in-frame clones, though not all of them. The sample lists about 42,000 clones; 65% were seen once. The sample in question was CD8+ T cells sorted from blood, obtained at week 4, from a patient treated with tofacitinib. These receptors all stem from a human donor with alopecia areata.

The V and J genes are TRBV2 and TRBJ1-4; D unresolved. V was shortened by 10 bases and J by 5 bases, with 20 bases between the two germline ends. Germline V gives CDR1 SNHLY, CDR2 FYNNEI. The CDR3 loop spans 15 amino acids. Here the CDR3 reads CATTETGRRNEKLFF. Written as DNA, the CDR3 is TGTGCCACCACGGAAACGGGTCGGAGGAATGAAAAACTGTTTTTT.

The chain carries TRBV7-8 and TRBJ2-7; no reliable D call. Germline V gives CDR1 SGHVS, CDR2 FQNEAQ. CDR3 size: 12 residues. V lost 5 bases and J lost 6, with 11 bases in between. The CDR3 nucleotides are TGTGCCAGCAGCCCCCCAATGTTCGAGCAGTACTTC. Its protein is CASSPPMFEQYF.

The V gene is TRBV4-3, the J gene TRBJ2-5, with a weak D call TRBD2 (6 bases). The V gene lost 1 base and the J gene lost 4 bases, with 13 bases spanning the gap. Per germline, CDR1 LGHNA and CDR2 YSLEER. The length of the CDR3 is 15 residues. The CDR3, as DNA: TGCGCCAGCAGCCAAGTCTGGTCAGCGGGAGAGACCCAGTACTTC. This translates into CASSQVWSAGETQYF.

This sequence joins TRBV4-3 and TRBJ2-1, with TRBD1 matching over 7 bases. The junction had 15 bases not matched to a gene; V was cut back by 7 bases and J by 9 bases. The CDR3 is 15 amino acids. Germline V gene lookup returns CDR1 LGHNA and CDR2 YSLEER. CDR3 residues: CASTDRRGPGTEQFF. In DNA, the CDR3 is TGCGCCAGCACGGACCGTAGGGGGCCGGGGACTGAGCAGTTCTTC.

J is TRBJ2-3 and V is TRBV2; D not certain. This CDR3 has 16 amino acids. The germline V gene encodes CDR1 SNHLY and CDR2 FYNNEI. Trimming removed 5 bases at V and 2 bases at J, with 17 bases between. In nucleotides, the CDR3 is TGTGCCAGCAGTCACAATCCCACGGCTAACACAGATACGCAGTATTTT. This gives the protein CASSHNPTANTDTQYF.

The DNA for the CDR3 is TGCGCCAGCAGCCAAACCCTTGGGGGCGCTGGCACCGGGGAGCTGTTTTTT. It translates to CASSQTLGGAGTGELFF. J is TRBJ2-2 and V is TRBV4-3; D might be TRBD1 (6 bases). CDR1 and CDR2 (germline): LGHNA, YSLEER. This CDR3 is built from 17 residues. The germline V and J ends were trimmed by 2 bases and 4 bases, with 17 bases remaining between them.

This clone was detected once. The chain employs TRBV30 and TRBJ1-1; possibly TRBD1 for D (5 bases). Germline lookup yields CDR1 GTSNPN and CDR2 SVGIG (reference sequence). The CDR3 contains 15 residues. Trimming shortened V by 3 bases and J by 1 base, and 15 bases separated the two germline ends. The CDR3 spells CAWRAGARPNTEAFF. The CDR3 DNA follows: TGTGCCTGGAGGGCCGGGGCCAGGCCGAACACTGAAGCTTTCTTT.

The chain combines TRBV30 with TRBJ2-1; D ambiguous. The CDR3 totals 12 residues. In germline, CDR1 is GTSNPN, CDR2 SVGIG (reference sequence). V was shortened by 2 bases and J by 6 bases, with 8 bases between the two germline ends. The CDR3 spells CAWSPASNEQFF. Here the CDR3 DNA reads TGTGCCTGGAGTCCCGCAAGCAATGAGCAGTTCTTC.

This sequence joins TRBV4-3 and TRBJ2-7; D perhaps matches TRBD2 (5 bases). V shed 3 bases and J shed 2 bases, with 14 bases lying between them. The germline V gene has CDR1 LGHNA and CDR2 YSLEER. CDR3 size: 15 residues. The CDR3 DNA reads as TGCGCCAGCAGCCACGGACTTCTGACAACCTACGAGCAGTACTTC. It encodes CASSHGLLTTYEQYF.

This chain connects TRBV29-1 to TRBJ1-2; TRBD1 matches at 7 bases. This CDR3 is built from 13 residues. CDR1 SQVTM and CDR2 ANQGSEA come from the germline V gene. V was pared by 7 bases and J by 4 bases, with 9 bases of the junction left unmatched. CDR3 in amino acids: CSAQGGESYGYTF. For the CDR3, the DNA is TGCAGCGCCCAGGGGGGAGAGAGCTATGGCTACACCTTC.

There are a few counts of this clone. The chain has TRBV7-7 and TRBJ2-1; D is uncertain. V was cut by 5 bases and J by 0 bases, with 8 bases left in between. From germline, CDR1 is SSHAT and CDR2 FNYEAQ (reference sequence). This CDR3 has 14 amino acids. The CDR3 coding sequence is TGTGCCAGCAGCCCCAGTCGCTCCTACAATGAGCAGTTCTTC. Its translation: CASSPSRSYNEQFF.

This clone occurred once. This chain uses TRBV28 with TRBJ2-7; no clear D gene. V lost 3 bases to trimming and J lost 2 bases, with 17 bases between them. Germline V lookup: CDR1 MDHEN, CDR2 SYDVKM. The CDR3 consists of 16 residues. In DNA form, the CDR3 reads TGTGCCAGCAGTTTTTCCCCCCGGGTAGGGACCTACGAGCAGTACTTC. Translating gives CASSFSPRVGTYEQYF.

CDR3 coding DNA: TGCGCCAGCAGCTTGGAAGTGACTAGCGGCACAGATACGCAGTATTTT. It translates to CASSLEVTSGTDTQYF. The chain joins TRBV5-1 to TRBJ2-3; 8 bases are a match to TRBD2. Germline V gives CDR1 SGHRS, CDR2 YFSETQ. Germline trimming cut 0 bases from V and 1 base from J; bases unmatched to any gene: 4. The CDR3 extends over 16 amino acids.

The chain couples TRBV9 to TRBJ1-5, with 7 bases identical to TRBD1. The V and J ends lost 5 bases and 0 bases, in that order; junction bases with no gene match: 5. The germline V gene encodes CDR1 SGDLS and CDR2 YYNGEE. The CDR3 has 15 residues. CDR3: CASSAGGDSNQPQHF. The CDR3 DNA sequence: TGTGCCAGCAGTGCAGGGGGGGATAGCAATCAGCCCCAGCATTTT.

The V gene is TRBV29-1, the J gene TRBJ1-2, with a possible D match to TRBD1 (6 bases). Germline V CDR1 and CDR2: SQVTM, ANQGSEA. The CDR3 totals 17 residues. Trimming shortened V by 6 bases and J by 1 base, and 24 bases separated the two germline ends. The CDR3 sequence: CSVIDRNQLNDNYGYTF. Here the CDR3 DNA reads TGCAGCGTAATCGACAGGAATCAACTAAATGATAACTATGGCTACACCTTC.

The rearrangement links TRBV29-1 to TRBJ1-2; 8 nucleotides match TRBD1. Germline V gene sequence: CDR1 SQVTM, CDR2 ANQGSEA. The length of the CDR3 is 12 residues. The ends lost 6 bases at V and 7 bases at J; junction bases unmatched: 7. CDR3 loop: CSVATGGGGYTF. The CDR3 bases are TGCAGCGTGGCTACAGGGGGTGGTGGCTACACCTTC. Using reference TRBV29-1 and TRBJ1-2 for the parts outside the CDR3, the full variable domain is SAVISQKPSRDICQRGTSLTIQCQVDSQVTMMFWYRQQPGQSLTLIATANQGSEATYESGFVIDKFPISRPNLTFSTLTVSNMSPEDSSIYLCSVATGGGGYTFGSGTRLTVV.

V is TRBV14 and J is TRBJ2-2; tentative D call: TRBD1 (7 bases). V gave up 3 bases and J gave up 4 bases, with 18 bases separating them. This CDR3 region has 17 residues. CDR1 and CDR2 (germline): SGHDN, FVKESK. The CDR3 DNA is TGTGCCAGCAGCCAGGAGGGACAGCTCTCCCTCACCGGGGAGCTGTTTTTT. This sequence encodes CASSQEGQLSLTGELFF.

This chain links TRBV27 with TRBJ1-1; weak D call: TRBD1 (5 bases). Germline V CDR1 and CDR2: MNHEY, SMNVEV (reference sequence). The length of the CDR3 is 13 residues. Trimming shortened V by 4 bases and J by 1 base, and 7 bases separated the two germline ends. The CDR3 here is CASSSTANTEAFF. CDR3 nucleotide sequence: TGTGCCAGCAGTTCGACAGCGAACACTGAAGCTTTCTTT.

V usage is TRBV6-5 and J usage is TRBJ2-1, with 10 nucleotides matching TRBD1. This CDR3 is built from 14 residues. Germline V gene sequence: CDR1 MNHEY, CDR2 SVGAGI. Germline trimming cut 4 bases from V and 7 bases from J; bases unmatched to any gene: 4. CDR3 DNA sequence: TGTGCCAGCAGTTTGGGGACAGGGGAAAATGAGCAGTTCTTC. Its protein is CASSLGTGENEQFF.

This sequence joins TRBV27 and TRBJ2-1, with D possibly called TRBD1 or TRBD2 (5 bases each). This CDR3 region has 17 residues. Trimming removed 3 bases from V and 0 bases from J, with 15 bases in between. In germline, CDR1 is MNHEY, CDR2 SMNVEV (reference sequence). CDR3 DNA: TGTGCCAGCAGTTTTGAGGGGCACGGAGGCTCCTACAATGAGCAGTTCTTC. The encoded protein is CASSFEGHGGSYNEQFF.

In this sample, this clone turned up once. V usage is TRBV9 and J usage is TRBJ2-5, with D uncertain. Trimming pared 4 bases from V and 5 bases from J, leaving 9 bases between. Germline CDR1 and CDR2: SGDLS and YYNGEE. The CDR3 loop spans 12 amino acids. This CDR3 reads CASSTDLETQYF. The CDR3 DNA is TGTGCCAGCAGCACAGACCTGGAGACCCAGTACTTC.